Following are 19 T cell receptor beta chains from one sample sequenced in a study of blood T cell repertoires in COVID-19. Repertoires were generated with immunoSEQ multiplex PCR, while TCRdb's copy carries only in-frame clones and drops some. The table records 450,000 or so clones, roughly 87% of them present only once. Sequencing was performed on PBMCs or T cells enriched from blood (not recorded which). The receptors here all came from a man in his late teens or twenties who had recovered from COVID-19.

The chain carries TRBV3-1 (or the pseudogene TRBV3-2) and TRBJ2-2; possible D gene TRBD2, 6 bases. In germline, CDR1 is LGHDT, CDR2 YNNKEL (reference sequence). The CDR3 runs to 14 residues. The V end lost 4 bases, the J end lost 6 bases, and 12 bases lay between the germline ends. CDR3 coding DNA: TGTGCCAGCAGCCGGAGGGGCCTCGCCGGGGAGCTGTTTTTT. Amino acids: CASSRRGLAGELFF.

J is TRBJ1-1 and V is TRBV5-4; no clear D gene. The CDR3 extends over 13 amino acids. CDR1 SGHNT and CDR2 YYREEE come from the germline V gene (reference sequence). V was trimmed by 10 bases and J by 3 bases, leaving 16 bases between them. The CDR3 loop is CACRGGTYTEAFF. The DNA of the CDR3 is TGTGCCTGTCGGGGTGGTACATACACTGAAGCTTTCTTT.

The rearrangement links TRBV28 to TRBJ1-1; no clear D gene. The CDR3 runs 12 residues. Trimming cost V 3 bases and J 3 bases, with 5 bases left between them. Germline-derived CDR1 and CDR2 are MDHEN and SYDVKM. CDR3 region: CASSFLYTEAFF. CDR3 in DNA: TGTGCCAGCAGTTTCTTGTACACTGAAGCTTTCTTT.

The chain carries TRBV29-1 and TRBJ2-3, with D possibly being TRBD2 (5 bases). The CDR3 is 15 residues long. Germline CDR1 is SQVTM and CDR2 is ANQGSEA. The ends were cut back, 4 bases at V and 0 bases at J, with 14 bases in the middle. This chain's CDR3 is CSVADLTTSTDTQYF. In nucleotides, the CDR3 is TGCAGCGTTGCCGACTTGACTACTAGCACAGATACGCAGTATTTT.

The J gene is TRBJ1-2, the V gene TRBV25-1; TRBD1 is a possible D gene (5 bases). Trimming left V 4 bases short and J 5 bases short, with 5 bases between. Looked up from germline, CDR1 is MGHDK and CDR2 is SYGVNS. The CDR3 runs to 11 residues. In nucleotides, the CDR3 is TGTGCCAGCAGTGCAGGGTATGGCTACACCTTC. This gives the protein CASSAGYGYTF.

This clone has just a few counts. J is TRBJ2-7 and V is TRBV27, with 10 bases that match TRBD2. CDR1 is MNHEY, CDR2 SMNVEV, per germline (reference sequence). Trimming removed 7 bases from V and 0 bases from J; junction bases left unmatched: 3. The CDR3 extends over 14 amino acids. The CDR3 here is CASKTSGDSYEQYF. DNA of the CDR3: TGTGCCAGCAAAACTAGCGGGGACTCCTACGAGCAGTACTTC.

The chain joins TRBV11-3 to TRBJ1-1; D unclear. The germline gives CDR1 SGHNT, CDR2 YENEEA. The CDR3 totals 13 residues. The V and J ends lost 2 bases and 2 bases respectively, with 6 bases between them. Here the CDR3 reads CASSLSENTEAFF. In DNA form, the CDR3 reads TGTGCCAGCAGCTTATCAGAAAACACTGAAGCTTTCTTT.

CDR3 sequence reads: CASSQGGGYSYEQYF. The CDR3, as DNA: TGTGCCAGCAGCCAAGGCGGGGGGTACTCCTACGAGCAGTACTTC. V gene TRBV3-1 (or the pseudogene TRBV3-2) combines with J gene TRBJ2-7; 8 bases line up with TRBD2. Unmatched junction bases numbered 2, after V lost 1 base and J lost 0 bases. Per germline, CDR1 LGHDT and CDR2 YNNKEL (reference sequence). This CDR3 is built from 15 residues.

This clone is a singleton in its sample. This chain joins TRBV6-5 and TRBJ2-3, with D perhaps matching TRBD2 (6 bases). CDR1 and CDR2 (germline): MNHEY, SVGAGI. The CDR3 runs 14 residues. V was clipped by 5 bases and J by 2 bases, with 11 bases between them. The CDR3 sequence is CASSPSGLTDTQYF. The CDR3 DNA reads as TGTGCCAGCAGTCCCTCGGGACTCACAGATACGCAGTATTTT.

The rearrangement joins TRBV6-1 to TRBJ1-5; 9 bases align to TRBD1. V gave up 2 bases and J gave up 5 bases; unmatched junction bases: 4. CDR3 size: 15 residues. Germline V CDR1 and CDR2: MNHNS, SASEGT. Here the CDR3 reads CASSEQYRGHQPQHF. The DNA for the CDR3 is TGTGCCAGCAGTGAACAATACAGGGGGCATCAGCCCCAGCATTTT.

The genes are TRBV11-2 and TRBJ2-1; 11 positions agree with TRBD1. Trimming cost V 5 bases and J 9 bases; bases outside gene matches: 9. CDR3 length: 15 residues. Germline V CDR1 and CDR2: SGHAT, FQNNGV. CDR3 amino acids: CASSPWTGGRTEQFF. DNA of the CDR3: TGTGCCAGCAGCCCCTGGACAGGGGGCAGGACTGAGCAGTTCTTC.

This chain connects TRBV3-1 (or the pseudogene TRBV3-2) to TRBJ1-2; D is unclear. The CDR3 loop spans 14 amino acids. The V and J ends lost 5 bases and 1 base respectively, with 11 bases between them. Germline CDR1 is LGHDT and CDR2 is YNNKEL (reference sequence). DNA of the CDR3: TGTGCCAGCAGCGCTCCGGGTATTAACTATGGCTACACCTTC. It codes for CASSAPGINYGYTF.

This clone was found once. The J gene is TRBJ2-7, the V gene TRBV27, with a possible D match to TRBD2 (6 bases). V lost 4 bases to trimming and J lost 5 bases, with 15 bases between them. The CDR3 consists of 14 residues. Germline V gene sequence: CDR1 MNHEY, CDR2 SMNVEV (reference sequence). This chain's CDR3 is CASSSTGGNHEQYF. The CDR3 DNA reads TGTGCCAGCAGTTCCACCGGCGGGAACCACGAGCAGTACTTC.

The chain is built from TRBV13 and TRBJ1-1; D not certain. Between the trimmed V and J ends, which lost 5 bases and 4 bases, there was a span of 8 bases. The germline CDR1 and CDR2 sequences are PRHDT and FYEKMQ (reference sequence). CDR3 length equals 12 residues. CDR3 bases: TGTGCCAGCAGCCCGATGAGCACTGAAGCTTTCTTT. Its protein is CASSPMSTEAFF.

The gene calls are TRBV5-1 and TRBJ2-5; TRBD1 matches at 7 bases. The CDR3 contains 13 residues. V lost 5 bases and J lost 2; bases outside the gene matches: 3. Looked up from germline, CDR1 is SGHRS and CDR2 is YFSETQ. CDR3 loop: CASRGDSQETQYF. DNA for the CDR3: TGCGCCAGCAGAGGGGACAGTCAAGAGACCCAGTACTTC. Full variable domain (missing parts from reference TRBV5-1 and TRBJ2-5): KAGVTQTPRYLIKTRGQQVTLSCSPISGHRSVSWYQQTPGQGLQFLFEYFSETQRNKGNFPGRFSGRQFSNSRSEMNVSTLELGDSALYLCASRGDSQETQYFGPGTRLLVL.

V and J are TRBV28 and TRBJ1-2, with TRBD1 matching 7 bases. V shed 5 bases and J 8 bases; nucleotides not matched to a gene: 14. The germline V gene encodes CDR1 MDHEN and CDR2 SYDVKM. The CDR3 has 15 amino acids. The CDR3 reads CASSPVGTVEKGYTF. The CDR3 DNA is TGTGCCAGCAGTCCAGTCGGGACAGTTGAAAAGGGCTACACCTTC.

The chain has TRBV6-5 and TRBJ2-7; D may be TRBD2 (5 bases). The CDR3 length is 13 residues. Germline CDR1 is MNHEY and CDR2 is SVGAGI. Trimming shortened V by 6 bases and J by 3 bases, and 12 bases separated the two germline ends. The CDR3 spells CASRFGNHYEQYF. Here the CDR3 DNA reads TGTGCCAGCAGATTCGGGAACCACTACGAGCAGTACTTC.

V and J are TRBV30 and TRBJ2-3; 7 bases are a match to TRBD1. The CDR3 contains 15 residues. The germline gives CDR1 GTSNPN, CDR2 SVGIG (reference sequence). After removal of 6 bases from V and 0 bases from J, the junction contained 9 bases not matched to a gene. The CDR3 here is CACSRQGPSTDTQYF. The CDR3 bases are TGTGCCTGCTCCCGACAGGGACCTAGCACAGATACGCAGTATTTT.

The count of this clone is one. The chain has TRBV28 and TRBJ1-4; the match to TRBD1 covers 10 bases. Germline-derived CDR1 and CDR2 are MDHEN and SYDVKM. The ends lost 5 bases at V and 10 bases at J; junction bases unmatched: 13. There are 16 residues in the CDR3. CDR3 coding DNA: TGTGCCAGCAGTGTCCCGGGACAGGGGAGTAGTGGAAAACTGTTTTTT. Its protein product is CASSVPGQGSSGKLFF.